The source of this T cell receptor (beta chain) is a study of blood T cell repertoires in COVID-19 (dated by TCRdb to 2019 to 2021). Broadly, across the study: Collaborator samples came from the United States, Italy and Spain and covered acute and convalescent phases of COVID-19. The material from the prospective study consisted of cDNA or gDNA derived from T cells, B-cell-depleted T cells, or PBMCs. The dataset comprised deeply sampled blood TCRbeta repertoires from subjects exposed to, actively infected with, or recovered from COVID-19. The repertoires were released in a freely available public database intended as a resource for research on the immune response to SARS-CoV-2. The samples were drawn from the first 160 participants of the ongoing ImmuneRACE study and from under 1,500 subjects provided by 6 global collaborators. A de-identified subject ID, COVID-19 status, age in years and sex were almost always included in the sample metadata. Where available, HLA class I and class II types were obtained from metadata supplied by the sample provider rather than from assay-based typing. Results and caveats for the whole study, not just this receptor: The quantity of clinical and demographic metadata differed by source and by participant and was supplied without curation.

Whole blood was collected in K2EDTA tubes by collaborating institutions according to the institutions' own protocols. For TCRbeta analysis, collaborator samples were shipped as frozen whole blood, as isolated PBMCs, or as DNA extracted from either sample type. The V end loses 1 base and the J end loses 0 bases, and a stretch of 12 bases separates them. As encoded in the germline V gene (reference sequence), CDR1 is LNHDA while CDR2 is SQIVND. Measured from the cysteine to the phenylalanine, the CDR3 is 17 residues long. Only CDR3 DNA remains: 51 bases, in frame from the first base. This clone was counted only a few times. Its antigen is unknown. Per-base qualities were not stored, and no clone one base away is much larger. The immunoSEQ Assay, a bias-controlled multiplex PCR, was used to amplify TCRbeta CDR3 regions from genomic DNA. The study's processing was this. Within the assay, amplification of reference gene primers was used to estimate how many nucleated cells each sample contained. Sequence reads were collapsed and filtered to measure the absolute abundance of every unique TCRbeta CDR3 rearrangement. Productive Simpson clonality was computed per sample as the square root of Simpson's diversity index over productive rearrangements. TCRdb re-hosts the immuneACCESS table, in-frame sequences only. Its copies lack some clones; in the studies checked, an unresolved V gene accounts for under half of them, and the cause for the rest is not known. V, J and clone size are taken as reported in that table, and D and trimming were inferred from the DNA itself. In all, the sample holds some 150,000 clones, and over 80% of those were seen once. The ten largest clonotypes hold roughly 1.5% of the sample.

This sequence uses TRBV19 and TRBJ1-4; the D segment cannot be called with confidence. Sequencing was performed on peripheral blood. This sequence was found in a woman between 50 and 59 years old with acute or convalescent COVID-19. The base sequence is TGTGCCAGTAGTATAGCCCAGGACTTATCAACTAATGAAAAACTGTTTTTT. Translation gives CASSIAQDLSTNEKLFF.